This is a list of T cell receptor beta chains from one sample in a study of chemoradiotherapy in HPV16-positive cancers. Using immunoSEQ multiplex PCR, the repertoire was profiled, and TCRdb retains in-frame clones only, with some absent. The sample has more than 13,000 clones; around nine tenths are singletons. The specimen was blood, collected from a patient who underwent chemoradiotherapy. These receptors all stem from a human donor with HPV-associated anogenital cancer. Each CDR3 is given with its conserved first and last residue. Fields, in order: D gene, clone size, V gene, J gene, CDR3 protein, CDR3 DNA. The D gene is left open where the match is weak. Rows give clone size only sometimes, using once, few, many, or a class for an expanded clone.

d_gene: TRBD2; abundance: .; v_gene: TRBV7-2; j_gene: TRBJ2-3; CDR3aa: CASSLWGSGSSDTQYF; CDR3nt: TGTGCCAGCAGCTTATGGGGTAGCGGGAGTTCCGATACGCAGTATTTT
d_gene: .; abundance: .; v_gene: TRBV7-9; j_gene: TRBJ2-1; CDR3aa: CASSLDEPLLYNEQFF; CDR3nt: TGTGCCAGCAGCCTTGATGAACCCCTCCTCTACAATGAGCAGTTCTTC
d_gene: .; abundance: .; v_gene: TRBV10-3; j_gene: TRBJ2-7; CDR3aa: CAIMASGQTYEQYF; CDR3nt: TGTGCCATCATGGCCAGCGGGCAAACCTACGAGCAGTACTTC
d_gene: TRBD1; abundance: .; v_gene: TRBV19; j_gene: TRBJ2-7; CDR3aa: CASSIRVKQGVGTYEQYF; CDR3nt: TGTGCCAGTAGTATCAGAGTCAAGCAGGGGGTCGGGACCTACGAGCAGTACTTC
d_gene: .; abundance: .; v_gene: TRBV7-9; j_gene: TRBJ1-2; CDR3aa: CASSFPQAEGERNGYTF; CDR3nt: TGTGCCAGCAGCTTCCCCCAGGCGGAAGGGGAAAGGAATGGCTACACCTTC
d_gene: .; abundance: .; v_gene: TRBV2; j_gene: TRBJ2-2; CDR3aa: CASSVNSWVDTEVRTAVGELFF; CDR3nt: TGTGCCAGCAGTGTAAATAGCTGGGTCGACACTGAGGTTCGGACGGCGGTCGGGGAGCTGTTTTTT
d_gene: TRBD2; abundance: .; v_gene: TRBV10-3; j_gene: TRBJ2-1; CDR3aa: CAISESSGGLAGVSSYNEQFF; CDR3nt: TGTGCCATCAGTGAGTCCTCCGGTGGACTAGCGGGTGTTAGCTCCTACAATGAGCAGTTCTTC
d_gene: TRBD1; abundance: once; v_gene: TRBV9; j_gene: TRBJ1-1; CDR3aa: CASKELTGGTEAFF; CDR3nt: TGTGCCAGCAAAGAGCTCACAGGGGGCACTGAAGCTTTCTTT
d_gene: .; abundance: .; v_gene: TRBV10-3; j_gene: TRBJ1-1; CDR3aa: CAISQGSRTEAFF; CDR3nt: TGTGCCATCAGTCAGGGGTCGCGAACTGAAGCTTTCTTT
d_gene: .; abundance: .; v_gene: TRBV6-1; j_gene: TRBJ1-5; CDR3aa: CASAMTGETQPQHF; CDR3nt: TGTGCCAGCGCTATGACAGGCGAGACTCAGCCCCAGCATTTT
d_gene: TRBD2; abundance: .; v_gene: TRBV29-1; j_gene: TRBJ2-4; CDR3aa: CSVGNSGIKNIQYF; CDR3nt: TGCAGCGTTGGAAATAGCGGGATCAAAAACATTCAGTACTTC
d_gene: TRBD1; abundance: .; v_gene: TRBV6-5; j_gene: TRBJ1-1; CDR3aa: CASIRDRAMNTEAFF; CDR3nt: TGTGCCAGCATCCGGGACAGGGCCATGAACACTGAAGCTTTCTTT
d_gene: TRBD1; abundance: .; v_gene: TRBV5-4; j_gene: TRBJ1-1; CDR3aa: CASSRQGWSVDTEAFF; CDR3nt: TGTGCCAGCAGCCGACAGGGGTGGAGTGTTGACACTGAAGCTTTCTTT
d_gene: .; abundance: .; v_gene: TRBV27; j_gene: TRBJ1-2; CDR3aa: CASSFRSKNGYTF; CDR3nt: TGTGCCAGCAGTTTTAGGAGTAAGAATGGCTACACCTTC
d_gene: TRBD2; abundance: .; v_gene: TRBV11-2; j_gene: TRBJ2-1; CDR3aa: CASSSLAGVNEQFF; CDR3nt: TGTGCCAGCAGCTCGCTAGCGGGAGTCAATGAGCAGTTCTTC
d_gene: .; abundance: .; v_gene: TRBV2; j_gene: TRBJ1-4; CDR3aa: CASDSGSEVKLFF; CDR3nt: TGTGCCAGCGACAGTGGATCTGAGGTAAAACTGTTTTTT
d_gene: .; abundance: .; v_gene: TRBV18; j_gene: TRBJ2-3; CDR3aa: CASSLSARDTQYF; CDR3nt: TGTGCCAGCTCACTGTCGGCGAGAGATACGCAGTATTTT
d_gene: .; abundance: .; v_gene: TRBV10-3; j_gene: TRBJ2-5; CDR3aa: CAISELQETQYF; CDR3nt: TGTGCCATCAGTGAGCTACAAGAGACCCAGTACTTC
d_gene: .; abundance: .; v_gene: TRBV11-2; j_gene: TRBJ1-1; CDR3aa: CARRGCAFF; CDR3nt: TGTGCCAGGAGGGGTTGCGCTTTCTTT
d_gene: .; abundance: once; v_gene: TRBV5-1; j_gene: TRBJ2-3; CDR3aa: CASSSANTDTQYF; CDR3nt: TGCGCCAGCAGCTCGGCTAATACAGATACGCAGTATTTT
d_gene: TRBD2; abundance: .; v_gene: TRBV19; j_gene: TRBJ2-1; CDR3aa: CASSIGTSGRARSYNEQFF; CDR3nt: TGTGCCAGTAGTATAGGGACTAGCGGGAGGGCTAGATCCTACAATGAGCAGTTCTTC
d_gene: .; abundance: .; v_gene: TRBV29-1; j_gene: TRBJ2-7; CDR3aa: CSALKPSSYEQYF; CDR3nt: TGCAGCGCCTTAAAACCCAGCTCCTACGAGCAGTACTTC
d_gene: TRBD1; abundance: .; v_gene: TRBV20-1; j_gene: TRBJ1-1; CDR3aa: CSARGGQEAFF; CDR3nt: TGCAGTGCTAGAGGGGGACAGGAAGCTTTCTTT
d_gene: .; abundance: .; v_gene: TRBV10-3; j_gene: TRBJ2-2; CDR3aa: CAISPGRTGRSQELFF; CDR3nt: TGTGCCATCAGCCCTGGGAGGACAGGTCGGTCTCAGGAGCTGTTTTTT
d_gene: .; abundance: once; v_gene: TRBV14; j_gene: TRBJ2-3; CDR3aa: CASSQEDPGVSTDTQYF; CDR3nt: TGTGCCAGCAGCCAAGAAGATCCGGGGGTCAGCACAGATACGCAGTATTTT
d_gene: .; abundance: .; v_gene: TRBV4-1; j_gene: TRBJ2-5; CDR3aa: CASSLVAYQETQYF; CDR3nt: TGCGCCAGCAGCCTAGTAGCGTACCAAGAGACCCAGTACTTC
d_gene: TRBD2; abundance: .; v_gene: TRBV6-4; j_gene: TRBJ2-3; CDR3aa: CASSVVAGSGDTQYF; CDR3nt: TGTGCCAGCAGTGTGGTAGCGGGATCAGGGGATACGCAGTATTTT
d_gene: .; abundance: .; v_gene: TRBV2; j_gene: TRBJ1-2; CDR3aa: CASSELGAGYGYTF; CDR3nt: TGTGCCAGCAGTGAACTGGGGGCGGGCTATGGCTACACCTTC
d_gene: .; abundance: once; v_gene: TRBV30; j_gene: TRBJ1-2; CDR3aa: CAWSVSNLNYGYTF; CDR3nt: TGTGCCTGGAGTGTCTCAAACCTTAACTATGGCTACACCTTC
d_gene: .; abundance: .; v_gene: TRBV9; j_gene: TRBJ2-1; CDR3aa: CASSARGRDEQFF; CDR3nt: TGTGCCAGCAGCGCCAGGGGAAGGGATGAGCAGTTCTTC
d_gene: TRBD1; abundance: .; v_gene: TRBV4-2; j_gene: TRBJ2-2; CDR3aa: CATTSGGRTGELFF; CDR3nt: TGTGCCACCACGTCAGGGGGACGGACCGGGGAGCTGTTTTTT
d_gene: TRBD1; abundance: .; v_gene: TRBV6-4; j_gene: TRBJ1-2; CDR3aa: CASSQTGTGLYGYTF; CDR3nt: TGTGCCAGCAGTCAAACCGGGACAGGTTTATATGGCTACACCTTC
d_gene: TRBD1; abundance: .; v_gene: TRBV6-5; j_gene: TRBJ1-5; CDR3aa: CASSYGTGDQPQHF; CDR3nt: TGTGCCAGCAGTTATGGGACAGGGGACCAGCCCCAGCATTTT
d_gene: .; abundance: .; v_gene: TRBV5-1; j_gene: TRBJ1-5; CDR3aa: CASSPFPHF; CDR3nt: TGCGCCAGCAGCCCATTCCCGCATTTT
d_gene: .; abundance: .; v_gene: TRBV4-2; j_gene: TRBJ1-2; CDR3aa: CASSQEATVNYGYTF; CDR3nt: TGTGCCAGCAGCCAAGAAGCGACGGTGAACTATGGCTACACCTTC
d_gene: .; abundance: .; v_gene: TRBV28; j_gene: TRBJ2-7; CDR3aa: CASSFSLALVQSYEQYF; CDR3nt: TGTGCCAGCAGTTTCAGCCTAGCGTTGGTTCAAAGCTACGAGCAGTACTTC
d_gene: .; abundance: .; v_gene: TRBV7-9; j_gene: TRBJ2-7; CDR3aa: CASSLAGGFREQYF; CDR3nt: TGTGCCAGCAGCTTAGCGGGGGGTTTTCGGGAGCAGTACTTC
d_gene: .; abundance: .; v_gene: TRBV25-1; j_gene: TRBJ1-3; CDR3aa: CASSEAGSGNTIYF; CDR3nt: TGTGCTAGCAGCGAAGCGGGCTCTGGAAACACCATATATTTT
d_gene: .; abundance: .; v_gene: TRBV5-1; j_gene: TRBJ1-6; CDR3aa: CASSPLASGRDNSPLHF; CDR3nt: TGCGCCAGCAGCCCACTGGCCTCAGGGCGGGATAATTCACCCCTCCACTTT
d_gene: .; abundance: few; v_gene: TRBV4-1; j_gene: TRBJ2-7; CDR3aa: CASSQDESFSGRSHEQYF; CDR3nt: TGCGCCAGCAGCCAAGATGAATCCTTTAGTGGGAGGTCCCACGAGCAGTACTTC